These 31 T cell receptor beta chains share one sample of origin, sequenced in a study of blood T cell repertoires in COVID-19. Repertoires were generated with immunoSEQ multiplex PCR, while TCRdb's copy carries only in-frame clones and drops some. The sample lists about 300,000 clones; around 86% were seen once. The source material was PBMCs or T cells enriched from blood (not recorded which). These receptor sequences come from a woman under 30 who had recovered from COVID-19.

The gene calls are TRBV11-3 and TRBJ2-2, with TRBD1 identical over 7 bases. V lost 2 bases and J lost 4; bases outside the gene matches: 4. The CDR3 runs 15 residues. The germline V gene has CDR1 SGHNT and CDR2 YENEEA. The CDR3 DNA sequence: TGTGCCAGCAGCTTACGCAAGGGGGCCACCGGGGAGCTGTTTTTT. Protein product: CASSLRKGATGELFF.

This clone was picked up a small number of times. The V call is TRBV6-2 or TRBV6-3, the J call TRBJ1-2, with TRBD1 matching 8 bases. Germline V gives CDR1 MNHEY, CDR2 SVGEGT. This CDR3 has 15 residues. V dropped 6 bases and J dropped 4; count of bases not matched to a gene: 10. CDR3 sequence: CASSQDRGLGYGYTF. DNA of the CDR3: TGTGCCAGCAGCCAAGACAGGGGCTTGGGCTATGGCTACACCTTC.

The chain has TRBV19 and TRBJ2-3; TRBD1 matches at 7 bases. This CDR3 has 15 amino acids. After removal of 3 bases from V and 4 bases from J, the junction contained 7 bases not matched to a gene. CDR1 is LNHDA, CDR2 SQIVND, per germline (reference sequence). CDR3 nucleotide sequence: TGTGCCAGTAGTATTCGACAGGGCCCCTCAGATACGCAGTATTTT. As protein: CASSIRQGPSDTQYF.

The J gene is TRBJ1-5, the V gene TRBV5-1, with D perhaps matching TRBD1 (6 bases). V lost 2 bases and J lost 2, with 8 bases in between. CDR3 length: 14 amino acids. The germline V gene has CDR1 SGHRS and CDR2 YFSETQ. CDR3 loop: CASSLTGRNQPQHF. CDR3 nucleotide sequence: TGCGCCAGCAGCTTAACAGGGCGCAATCAGCCCCAGCATTTT.

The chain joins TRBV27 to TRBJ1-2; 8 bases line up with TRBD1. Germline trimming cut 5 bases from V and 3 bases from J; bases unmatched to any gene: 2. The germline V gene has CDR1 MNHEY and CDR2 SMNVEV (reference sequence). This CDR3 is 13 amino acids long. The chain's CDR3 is CASSLQGDYGYTF. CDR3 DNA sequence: TGTGCCAGCAGTCTACAGGGGGACTATGGCTACACCTTC.

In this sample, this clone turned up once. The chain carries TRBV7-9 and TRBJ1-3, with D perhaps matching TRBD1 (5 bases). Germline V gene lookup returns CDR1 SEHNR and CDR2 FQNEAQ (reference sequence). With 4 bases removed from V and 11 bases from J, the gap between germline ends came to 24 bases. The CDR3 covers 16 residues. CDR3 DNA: TGTGCCAGCAGCTCCCCGTCTTCCGTGACAGCGAGTGCCATATATTTT. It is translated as CASSSPSSVTASAIYF.

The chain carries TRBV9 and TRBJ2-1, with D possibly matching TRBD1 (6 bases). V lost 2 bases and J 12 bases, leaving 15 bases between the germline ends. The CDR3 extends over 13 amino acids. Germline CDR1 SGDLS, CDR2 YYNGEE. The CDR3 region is CASSVGTPRVQFF. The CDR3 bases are TGTGCCAGCAGCGTCGGGACACCGCGGGTGCAGTTCTTC.

This chain's CDR3 is CSVVSGDGEAFF. The CDR3 DNA reads as TGCAGCGTTGTGTCAGGGGATGGTGAAGCTTTCTTT. This chain uses TRBV29-1 with TRBJ1-1, with D maybe TRBD1 (6 bases). V was cut by 4 bases and J by 7 bases, with 13 bases left in between. Germline CDR1 SQVTM, CDR2 ANQGSEA. CDR3 length: 12 residues.

CDR3 amino acids: CASGQGGDEKLFF. The CDR3 region has the DNA TGTGCCAGCGGACAAGGGGGAGATGAAAAACTGTTTTTT. The rearrangement uses TRBV12-3 or TRBV12-4 and TRBJ1-4, with D perhaps TRBD1 (6 bases). The CDR3 extends over 13 amino acids. Between the trimmed V and J ends, which lost 8 bases and 6 bases, there was a span of 13 bases.

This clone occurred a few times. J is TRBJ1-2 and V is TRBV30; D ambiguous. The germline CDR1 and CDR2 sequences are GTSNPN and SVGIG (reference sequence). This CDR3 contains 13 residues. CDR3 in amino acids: CAITLRGGVGYTF. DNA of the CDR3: TGTGCTATTACCCTTCGGGGTGGCGTGGGCTACACCTTC.

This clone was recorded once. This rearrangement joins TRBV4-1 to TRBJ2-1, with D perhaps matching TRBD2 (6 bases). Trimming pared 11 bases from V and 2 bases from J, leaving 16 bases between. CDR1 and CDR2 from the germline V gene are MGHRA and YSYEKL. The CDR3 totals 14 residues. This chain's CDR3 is CAARPGVTYNEQFF. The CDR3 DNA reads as TGCGCCGCTCGCCCGGGGGTAACCTACAATGAGCAGTTCTTC.

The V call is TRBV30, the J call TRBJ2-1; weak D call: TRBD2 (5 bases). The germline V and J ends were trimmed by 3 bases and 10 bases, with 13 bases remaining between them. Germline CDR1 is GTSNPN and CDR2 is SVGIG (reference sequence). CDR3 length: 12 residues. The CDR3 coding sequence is TGTGCCTGGAGAGGCACGCGCGGGGAGCAGTTCTTC. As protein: CAWRGTRGEQFF. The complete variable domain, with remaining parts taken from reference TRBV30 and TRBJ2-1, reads SQTIHQWPATLVQPVGSPLSLECTVEGTSNPNLYWYRQAAGRGLQLLFYSVGIGQISSEVPQNLSASRPQDRQFILSSKKLLLSDSGFYLCAWRGTRGEQFFGPGTRLTVL.

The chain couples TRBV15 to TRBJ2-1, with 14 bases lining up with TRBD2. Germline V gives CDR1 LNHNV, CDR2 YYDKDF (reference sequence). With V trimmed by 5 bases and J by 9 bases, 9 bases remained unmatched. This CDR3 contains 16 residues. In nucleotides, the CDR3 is TGTGCCACCAGCGGAACGACTAGCGGGGGGGCTATTGAGCAGTTCTTC. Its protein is CATSGTTSGGAIEQFF.

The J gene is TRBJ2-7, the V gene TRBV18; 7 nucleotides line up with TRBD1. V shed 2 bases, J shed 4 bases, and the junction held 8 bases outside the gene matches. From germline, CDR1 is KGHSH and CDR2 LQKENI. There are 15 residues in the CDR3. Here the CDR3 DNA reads TGTGCCAGCTCACCAAATCCCGCAGGGGGATACGAGCAGTACTTC. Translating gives CASSPNPAGGYEQYF. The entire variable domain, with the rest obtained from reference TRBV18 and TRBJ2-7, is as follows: NAGVMQNPRHLVRRRGQEARLRCSPMKGHSHVYWYRQLPEEGLKFMVYLQKENIIDESGMPKERFSAEFPKEGPSILRIQQVVRGDSAAYFCASSPNPAGGYEQYFGPGTRLTVT.

In DNA form, the CDR3 reads TGTGCCAGCAGCTTGGGGTACAGTGCAAATGGCTACACCTTC. Its translation is CASSLGYSANGYTF. V is TRBV5-4 and J is TRBJ1-2; no clear D gene. The CDR3 runs to 14 residues. The V end was cut by 0 bases, the J end by 6 bases, with 12 bases between. Germline lookup yields CDR1 SGHNT and CDR2 YYREEE (reference sequence).

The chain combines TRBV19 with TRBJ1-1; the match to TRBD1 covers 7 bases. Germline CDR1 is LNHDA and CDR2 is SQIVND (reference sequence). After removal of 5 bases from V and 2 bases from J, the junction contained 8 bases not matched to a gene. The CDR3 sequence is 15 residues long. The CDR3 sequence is CASSASYRGNTEAFF. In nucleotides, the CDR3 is TGTGCCAGTAGTGCCTCATACAGGGGAAACACTGAAGCTTTCTTT.

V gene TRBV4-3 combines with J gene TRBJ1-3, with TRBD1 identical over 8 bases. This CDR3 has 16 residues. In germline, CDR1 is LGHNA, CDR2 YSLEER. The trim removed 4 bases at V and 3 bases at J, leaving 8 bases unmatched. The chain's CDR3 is CASSPTWTGNGNTIYF. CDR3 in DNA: TGCGCCAGCAGCCCTACCTGGACAGGGAATGGAAACACCATATATTTT.

The CDR3 sequence: CASGGIGYGYTF. For the CDR3, the DNA is TGTGCCTCAGGGGGCATTGGCTATGGCTACACCTTC. This rearrangement joins TRBV3-1 (or the pseudogene TRBV3-2) to TRBJ1-2; 8 positions agree with TRBD1. The germline gives CDR1 LGHDT, CDR2 YNNKEL (reference sequence). The J segment lost 4 bases and the V segment lost 11 bases, leaving 6 bases of the junction unmatched. This CDR3 spans 12 amino acids.

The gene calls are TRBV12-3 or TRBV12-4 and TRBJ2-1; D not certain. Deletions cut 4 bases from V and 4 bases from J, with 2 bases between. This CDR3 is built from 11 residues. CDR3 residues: CASSSYNEQFF. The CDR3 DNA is TGTGCCAGCAGTTCATACAATGAGCAGTTCTTC.

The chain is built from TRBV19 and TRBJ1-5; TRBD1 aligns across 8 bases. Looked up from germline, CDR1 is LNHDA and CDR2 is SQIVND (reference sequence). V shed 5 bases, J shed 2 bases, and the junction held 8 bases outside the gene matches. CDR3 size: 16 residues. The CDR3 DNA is TGTGCCAGTAGTCCACCGACAGGGGCCGGCAATCAGCCCCAGCATTTT. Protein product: CASSPPTGAGNQPQHF.

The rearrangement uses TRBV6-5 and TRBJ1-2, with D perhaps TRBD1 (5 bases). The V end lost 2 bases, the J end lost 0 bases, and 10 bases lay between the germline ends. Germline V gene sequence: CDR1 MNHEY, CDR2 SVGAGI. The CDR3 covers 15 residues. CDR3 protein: CASSYAGGANYGYTF. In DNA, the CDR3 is TGTGCCAGCAGTTACGCCGGGGGAGCTAACTATGGCTACACCTTC.

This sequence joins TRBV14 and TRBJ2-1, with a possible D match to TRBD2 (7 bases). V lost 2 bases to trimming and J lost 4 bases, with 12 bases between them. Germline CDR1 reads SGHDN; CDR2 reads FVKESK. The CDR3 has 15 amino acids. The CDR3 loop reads CASSQSGGPYNEQFF. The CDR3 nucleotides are TGTGCCAGCAGCCAATCGGGGGGCCCATACAATGAGCAGTTCTTC. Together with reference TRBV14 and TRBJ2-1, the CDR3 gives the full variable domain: EAGVTQFPSHSVIEKGQTVTLRCDPISGHDNLYWYRRVMGKEIKFLLHFVKESKQDESGMPNNRFLAERTGGTYSTLKVQPAELEDSGVYFCASSQSGGPYNEQFFGPGTRLTVL.

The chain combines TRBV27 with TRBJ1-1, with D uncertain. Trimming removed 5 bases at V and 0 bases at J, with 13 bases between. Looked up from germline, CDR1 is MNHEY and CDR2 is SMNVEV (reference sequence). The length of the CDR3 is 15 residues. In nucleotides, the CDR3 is TGTGCCAGCAGTCCCCAGGCGGGAGTGAACACTGAAGCTTTCTTT. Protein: CASSPQAGVNTEAFF.

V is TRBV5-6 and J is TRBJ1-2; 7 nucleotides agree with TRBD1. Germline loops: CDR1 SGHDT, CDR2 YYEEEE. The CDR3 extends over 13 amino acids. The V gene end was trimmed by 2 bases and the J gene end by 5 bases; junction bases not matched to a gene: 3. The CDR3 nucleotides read TGTGCCAGCAGCTTCGGACAGGAATATGGCTACACCTTC. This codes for CASSFGQEYGYTF. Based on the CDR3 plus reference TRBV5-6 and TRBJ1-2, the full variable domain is DAGVTQSPTHLIKTRGQQVTLRCSPKSGHDTVSWYQQALGQGPQFIFQYYEEEERQRGNFPDRFSGHQFPNYSSELNVNALLLGDSALYLCASSFGQEYGYTFGSGTRLTVV.

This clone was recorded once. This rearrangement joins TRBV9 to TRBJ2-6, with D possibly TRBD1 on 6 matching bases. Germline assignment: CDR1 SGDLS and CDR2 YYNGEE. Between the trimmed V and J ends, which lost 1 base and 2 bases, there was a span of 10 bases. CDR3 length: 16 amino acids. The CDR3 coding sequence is TGTGCCAGCAGCGTACCTGAGGGGGCTGGGGCCAACGTCCTGACTTTC. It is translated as CASSVPEGAGANVLTF.

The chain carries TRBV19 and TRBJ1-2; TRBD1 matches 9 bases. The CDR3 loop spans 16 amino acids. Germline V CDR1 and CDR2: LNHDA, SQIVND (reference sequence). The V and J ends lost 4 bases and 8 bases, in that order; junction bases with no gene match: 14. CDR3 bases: TGTGCCAGTAGTACCTTAGAAACGCACAGGGGGCAAGGCTACACCTTC. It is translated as CASSTLETHRGQGYTF. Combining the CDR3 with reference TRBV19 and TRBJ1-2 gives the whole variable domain DGGITQSPKYLFRKEGQNVTLSCEQNLNHDAMYWYRQDPGQGLRLIYYSQIVNDFQKGDIAEGYSVSREKKESFPLTVTSAQKNPTAFYLCASSTLETHRGQGYTFGSGTRLTVV.

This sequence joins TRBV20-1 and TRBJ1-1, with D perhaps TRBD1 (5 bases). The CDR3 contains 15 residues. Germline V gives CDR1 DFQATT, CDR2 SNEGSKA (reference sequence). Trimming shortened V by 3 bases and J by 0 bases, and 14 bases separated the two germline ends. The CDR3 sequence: CSASEDIRLNTEAFF. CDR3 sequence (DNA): TGCAGTGCTAGTGAGGACATACGCTTGAACACTGAAGCTTTCTTT.

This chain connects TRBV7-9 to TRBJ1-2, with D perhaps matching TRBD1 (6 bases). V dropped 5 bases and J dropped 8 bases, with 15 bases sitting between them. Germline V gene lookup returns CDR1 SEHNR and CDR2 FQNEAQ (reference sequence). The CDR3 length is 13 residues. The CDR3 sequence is CASSRQDRWGYTF. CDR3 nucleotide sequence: TGTGCCAGCAGCAGACAGGACCGCTGGGGCTACACCTTC.

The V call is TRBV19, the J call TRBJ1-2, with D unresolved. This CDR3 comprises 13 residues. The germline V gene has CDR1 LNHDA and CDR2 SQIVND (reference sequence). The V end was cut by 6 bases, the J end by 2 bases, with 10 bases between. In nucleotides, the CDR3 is TGTGCCAGTAGCCCCGTACGGAACTATGGCTACACCTTC. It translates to CASSPVRNYGYTF.

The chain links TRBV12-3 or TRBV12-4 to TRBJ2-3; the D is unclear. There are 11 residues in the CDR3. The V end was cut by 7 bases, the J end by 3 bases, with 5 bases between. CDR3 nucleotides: TGTGCCAGCACAGCGACAGATACGCAGTATTTT. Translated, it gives CASTATDTQYF.

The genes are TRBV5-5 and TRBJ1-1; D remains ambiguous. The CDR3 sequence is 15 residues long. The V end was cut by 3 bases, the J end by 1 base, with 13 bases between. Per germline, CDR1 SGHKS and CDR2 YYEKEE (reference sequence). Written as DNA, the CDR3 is TGTGCCAGCAGCTCCCCAGGATATTCGAACACTGAAGCTTTCTTT. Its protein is CASSSPGYSNTEAFF.